The text below deals with one T cell receptor (beta chain). The data belong to a study of ipilimumab plus nivolumab after autologous stem cell transplantation. Turning to the study itself: Both relapsed and primary refractory DLBCL were included.

Patients got ipilimumab 1 mg/kg beginning 14 to 28 days post-transplant. Through week 26, nivolumab 3 mg/kg IV was given weeks 1, 4, 7, 10, then biweekly. Sequencing used immunoSEQ multiplex PCR; TCRdb keeps in-frame clones, though not all of them. Of over 15,000 clones listed, around 80% were seen once; the top ten hold about 6.4%. The receptor comes from a male donor with diffuse large B-cell lymphoma. The sample in question was PBMCs, obtained in a trial of ipilimumab plus nivolumab as post-transplant consolidation.

The chain's CDR3 is CASSFRGAESSYNEQFF. For the CDR3, the DNA is TGTGCCAGCAGCTTTAGGGGGGCGGAGAGCTCCTACAATGAGCAGTTCTTC. The V and J genes are TRBV7-6 and TRBJ2-1; D possibly matches TRBD1 or TRBD2 (6 bases each). Trimming removed 3 bases from V and 0 bases from J, with 15 bases in between. Germline V gives CDR1 SGHVS, CDR2 FNYEAQ. This CDR3 region has 17 residues.